What follows are 3 T cell receptor beta chains derived from one specimen sequenced in a study of spatial heterogeneity in lung cancer. Findings of the study overall: Tracking of tumor mutation counts was seen in expanded intratumoral alpha and beta TCR counts.

Time point given: sample taken at primary tumor resection. Each CDR3 protein gets one entry after TCRdb re-called the 5' RACE reads with MiXCR. The sample lists approximately 2,000 distinct CDR3 sequences, approximately 11% occurring once. The antigens of these receptors remain unknown. The starting material was lung tumor tissue, obtained at surgery. These receptors were taken from a female donor with early-stage non-small cell lung cancer.

This clonotype was counted a few times. The rearrangement uses TRBV20-1 and TRBJ2-7; 12 bases align to TRBD2. This CDR3 region has 16 residues. Trimming removed 0 bases from V and 2 bases from J; junction bases left unmatched: 5. Germline V gives CDR1 DFQATT, CDR2 SNEGSKA (reference sequence). CDR3 loop: CSAREFGLAGTYEQYF. The CDR3 DNA follows: TGCAGTGCTAGAGAATTCGGACTAGCGGGGACCTACGAGCAGTACTTC.

The genes are TRBV6-5 and TRBJ2-5; D could derive from TRBD1 or TRBD2 (5 bases each). The V gene's germline CDR1 is MNHEY and CDR2 SVGAGI. This CDR3 has 13 amino acids. The V end was cut by 4 bases, the J end by 5 bases, with 11 bases between. CDR3 sequence reads: CASSSPGRETQYF. The CDR3 DNA reads TGTGCCAGCAGTTCTCCGGGACGGGAGACCCAGTACTTC.

This clonotype is medium-sized by share. CDR3 loop: CASSIPGVSGSYEQYF. The CDR3 region has the DNA TGTGCCAGCAGCATCCCAGGGGTGTCCGGCTCCTACGAGCAGTACTTC. The J gene is TRBJ2-7, the V gene TRBV27; D perhaps matches TRBD1 (6 bases). Trimming left V 6 bases short and J 0 bases short, with 18 bases between. Per the germline V gene, CDR1 is MNHEY and CDR2 is SMNVEV (reference sequence). The CDR3 covers 16 residues.